The entry below gives a single T cell receptor (beta chain) sequence along with its context. This receptor's antigen is unknown. Base qualities are missing; no much larger clone stands one base away. Whole blood was collected in K2EDTA tubes by collaborating institutions according to the institutions' own protocols. For TCRbeta analysis, collaborator samples were shipped as frozen whole blood, as isolated PBMCs, or as DNA extracted from either sample type. This sample was taken from a study of blood T cell repertoires in COVID-19 (dated by TCRdb to about 2020). About the investigation overall: Collaborator samples came from the United States, Italy and Spain and covered acute and convalescent phases of COVID-19. The prospective study material was composed of cDNA or gDNA derived from T cells, B-cell-depleted T cells, or PBMCs. The dataset comprised deeply sampled blood TCRbeta repertoires from subjects exposed to, actively infected with, or recovered from COVID-19. The repertoires were released in a freely available public database meant as a resource for research on the immune response to SARS-CoV-2. The samples were drawn from two sources: the first 160 participants of the ongoing ImmuneRACE study, and 950 to 1,500 subjects contributed by 6 global collaborators. Nearly every sample came with metadata listing a de-identified subject ID, COVID-19 status, age in years and sex. Where available, HLA class I and class II types were obtained from metadata supplied by the sample provider rather than from assay-based typing.

TCRbeta CDR3 regions were amplified from genomic DNA using the immunoSEQ Assay, a bias-controlled multiplex PCR. Per the original workflow: The number of nucleated cells in each sample was estimated from the amplification of reference gene primers within the assay. To quantify the absolute abundance of each unique TCRbeta CDR3 rearrangement, sequence reads were collapsed and filtered. For each sample, productive Simpson clonality was calculated as the square root of Simpson's diversity index across productive rearrangements. Held by TCRdb, this immuneACCESS table contains in-frame sequences only and omits some clones. Under half of the omission traces to an unresolved V gene where checked; the cause of the rest is unknown. V and J calls and clone size are as listed in that table; D and trimming were resolved from the DNA. The sample table records about 140,000 clones; approximately 83% of these occur just once. The top ten clones comprise 3.5% to 4.5% of the sample.

General study outcomes and caveats: Clinical and demographic metadata were provided uncurated, with the amount varying by source and participant.

CDR3 length: 13 amino acids, cysteine to phenylalanine. Only CDR3 DNA is held: 39 bases, read in frame from base 1. The germline V gene supplies CDR1 SGHTA and CDR2 FQGTGA. Clipping removes 4 bases from V and 6 bases from J, with 5 as the unmatched junction base count. This receptor chain uses TRBV7-3 and TRBJ1-1, with TRBD1 identical over 7 junction bases. The TCR sequence derives from a woman aged 55-69 years with acute or convalescent COVID-19. Sequenced: peripheral blood. DNA sequence: TGTGCCAGCAGCTCAGGGACAGCCTCTGAAGCTTTCTTT. This sequence encodes CASSSGTASEAFF.